The present T cell receptor (beta chain) was sequenced within a study of cytomegalovirus exposure and HLA in healthy donors. Regarding the study as a whole: Later analysis suggested links between common viral pathogens and several top significant clusters.

Primers: 60 Vbeta forward and 13 Jbeta reverse. Sequencing used immunoSEQ multiplex PCR; TCRdb keeps in-frame clones, though not all of them. The sample has approximately 130,000 clones; around four fifths are singletons. Points on this clone: Antigen unknown.

Trimming took off 10 bases at V and 0 bases at J, with 10 bases between the two ends. CDR3 length: 13 residues. From germline, CDR1 is MNHNY and CDR2 SVGAGI (reference sequence). Healthy donors of bone marrow made up the group. Sequencing was carried out using PBMCs. The TCR sequence derives from a middle-aged man in good health and CMV-seronegative. The chain employs TRBV6-6 and TRBJ1-5; D is undetermined. CDR3 residues: CATRPDSNQPQHF. The CDR3 DNA is TGTGCCACCAGGCCAGATAGCAATCAGCCCCAGCATTTT.